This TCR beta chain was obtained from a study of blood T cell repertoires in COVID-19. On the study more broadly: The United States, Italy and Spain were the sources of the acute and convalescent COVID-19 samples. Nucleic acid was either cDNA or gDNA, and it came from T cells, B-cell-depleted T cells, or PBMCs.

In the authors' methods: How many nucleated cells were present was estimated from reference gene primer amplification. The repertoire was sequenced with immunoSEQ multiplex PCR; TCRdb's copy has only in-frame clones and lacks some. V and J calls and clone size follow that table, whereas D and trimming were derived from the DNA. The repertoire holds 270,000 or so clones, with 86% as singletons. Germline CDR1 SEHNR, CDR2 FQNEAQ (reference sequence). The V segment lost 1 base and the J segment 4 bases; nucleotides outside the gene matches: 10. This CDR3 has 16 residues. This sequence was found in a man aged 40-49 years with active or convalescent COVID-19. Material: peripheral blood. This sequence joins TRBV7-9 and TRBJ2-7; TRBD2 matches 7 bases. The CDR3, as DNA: TGTGCCAGCAGCTTAGTTCTGGCGGGAGAAAGGTACGAGCAGTACTTC. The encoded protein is CASSLVLAGERYEQYF.